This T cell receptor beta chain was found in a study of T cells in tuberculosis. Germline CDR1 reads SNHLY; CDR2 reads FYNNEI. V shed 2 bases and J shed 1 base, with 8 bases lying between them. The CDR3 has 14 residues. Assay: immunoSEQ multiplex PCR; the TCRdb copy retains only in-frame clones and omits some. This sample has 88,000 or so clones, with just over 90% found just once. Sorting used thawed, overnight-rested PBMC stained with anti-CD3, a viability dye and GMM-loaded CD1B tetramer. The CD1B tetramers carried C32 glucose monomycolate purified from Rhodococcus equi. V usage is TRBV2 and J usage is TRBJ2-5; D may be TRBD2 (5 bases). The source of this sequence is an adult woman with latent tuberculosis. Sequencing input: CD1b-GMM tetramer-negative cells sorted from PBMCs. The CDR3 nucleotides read TGTGCCAGCAGTGAATGGACTGGCCAAGAGACCCAGTACTTC. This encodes CASSEWTGQETQYF.